This entry lists 8 T cell receptor beta chains sequenced from one sample in a study of siplizumab effects on memory and regulatory T cells. Sequencing was performed with immunoSEQ multiplex PCR; in TCRdb, only in-frame clones are kept and a portion is missing. This sample has approximately 100,000 clones, with about 94% found just once. The sequencing input was non-Treg CD4+ T cells sorted from blood. All receptors come from a human donor in good health.

A single count supports this clone. The chain combines TRBV7-3 with TRBJ2-1; 10 nucleotides match TRBD1. From germline, CDR1 is SGHTA and CDR2 FQGTGA. The V gene end was trimmed by 5 bases and the J gene end by 2 bases; junction bases not matched to a gene: 3. The CDR3 totals 15 residues. For the CDR3, the DNA is TGTGCCAGCAGCACCGGGACAGGGGCCTACAATGAGCAGTTCTTC. Amino acid sequence: CASSTGTGAYNEQFF.

The chain joins TRBV18 to TRBJ1-5; the D is unclear. CDR1 is KGHSH and CDR2 is LQKENI in the germline V gene. CDR3 length: 15 amino acids. V lost 2 bases and J lost 0, with 8 bases in between. The CDR3 DNA reads TGTGCCAGCTCACCAGCTGACTATAGCAATCAGCCCCAGCATTTT. It yields the protein CASSPADYSNQPQHF.

The rearrangement uses TRBV19 and TRBJ2-2; D might be TRBD1 or TRBD2, each matching 6 bases. This CDR3 is 18 amino acids long. The V gene's germline CDR1 is LNHDA and CDR2 SQIVND (reference sequence). Trimming took 5 bases from V and 4 from J, leaving 23 bases between them. CDR3 nucleotides: TGTGCCAGTAGTCCGCTCGATGGGGGGCAGATCATCACCGGGGAGCTGTTTTTT. Translated, it gives CASSPLDGGQIITGELFF.

The chain joins TRBV11-3 to TRBJ2-1; D perhaps matches TRBD1 (8 bases). Germline loops: CDR1 SGHNT, CDR2 YENEEA. This CDR3 comprises 14 residues. V gave up 3 bases and J gave up 6 bases, with 12 bases separating them. CDR3 sequence reads: CASSFTGGGNEQFF. CDR3 sequence (DNA): TGTGCCAGCAGCTTTACAGGGGGGGGCAATGAGCAGTTCTTC.

This rearrangement joins TRBV27 to TRBJ2-2; D is undetermined. Trimming took off 2 bases at V and 6 bases at J, with 7 bases between the two ends. Germline V lookup: CDR1 MNHEY, CDR2 SMNVEV (reference sequence). CDR3 length: 13 residues. Here the CDR3 reads CASSLREAGELFF. The CDR3 region has the DNA TGTGCCAGCAGTTTACGAGAGGCCGGGGAGCTGTTTTTT.

V is TRBV7-6 and J is TRBJ1-3; 9 bases line up with TRBD1. Germline values: CDR1 SGHVS, CDR2 FNYEAQ. There are 18 residues in the CDR3. The V gene end was trimmed by 4 bases and the J gene end by 1 base; junction bases not matched to a gene: 11. The CDR3 DNA reads as TGTGCCAGCAGCTCAGCAATCACAGGGGGCGTATCTGGAAACACCATATATTTT. It encodes CASSSAITGGVSGNTIYF. Drawing the rest from reference TRBV7-6 and TRBJ1-3, the complete variable domain is GAGVSQSPRYKVTKRGQDVALRCDPISGHVSLYWYRQALGQGPEFLTYFNYEAQQDKSGLPNDRFSAERPEGSISTLTIQRTEQRDSAMYRCASSSAITGGVSGNTIYFGEGSWLTVV.

This chain links TRBV7-9 with TRBJ2-7; a weak D match, TRBD1 (7 bases). This CDR3 is 15 amino acids long. From germline, CDR1 is SEHNR and CDR2 FQNEAQ (reference sequence). Trimming shortened V by 2 bases and J by 2 bases, and 13 bases separated the two germline ends. The chain's CDR3 is CASSLSGGGAYEQYF. The CDR3, as DNA: TGTGCCAGCAGCTTAAGTGGAGGGGGCGCCTACGAGCAGTACTTC. The whole variable domain, filled in from reference TRBV7-9 and TRBJ2-7, reads DTGVSQNPRHKITKRGQNVTFRCDPISEHNRLYWYRQTLGQGPEFLTYFQNEAQLEKSRLLSDRFSAERPKGSFSTLEIQRTEQGDSAMYLCASSLSGGGAYEQYFGPGTRLTVT.

This rearrangement joins TRBV14 to TRBJ1-1; D possibly corresponds to TRBD1 (6 bases). Trimming removed 3 bases from V and 5 bases from J, with 13 bases in between. The CDR3 covers 14 residues. Per germline, CDR1 SGHDN and CDR2 FVKESK. CDR3 loop: CASSQVPGTTEAFF. The DNA of the CDR3 is TGTGCCAGCAGCCAGGTTCCGGGGACAACTGAAGCTTTCTTT. Using reference TRBV14 and TRBJ1-1 for the parts outside the CDR3, the full variable domain is EAGVTQFPSHSVIEKGQTVTLRCDPISGHDNLYWYRRVMGKEIKFLLHFVKESKQDESGMPNNRFLAERTGGTYSTLKVQPAELEDSGVYFCASSQVPGTTEAFFGQGTRLTVV.